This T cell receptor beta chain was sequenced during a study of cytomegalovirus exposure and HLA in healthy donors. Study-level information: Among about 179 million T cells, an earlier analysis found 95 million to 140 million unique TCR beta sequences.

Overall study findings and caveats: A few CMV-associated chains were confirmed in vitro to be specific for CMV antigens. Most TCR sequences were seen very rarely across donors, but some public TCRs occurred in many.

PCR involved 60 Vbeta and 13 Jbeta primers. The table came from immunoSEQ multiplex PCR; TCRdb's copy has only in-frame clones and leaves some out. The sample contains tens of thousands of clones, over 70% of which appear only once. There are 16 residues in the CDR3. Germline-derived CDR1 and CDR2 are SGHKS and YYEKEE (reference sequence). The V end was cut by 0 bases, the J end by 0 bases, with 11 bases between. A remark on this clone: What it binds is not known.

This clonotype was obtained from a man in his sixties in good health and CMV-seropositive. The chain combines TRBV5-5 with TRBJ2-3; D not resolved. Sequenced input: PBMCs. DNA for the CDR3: TGTGCCAGCAGCTTGGGCCGCGGTTCTAGCACAGATACGCAGTATTTT. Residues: CASSLGRGSSTDTQYF.